Here is one T cell receptor beta chain with its context. Its matching antigen is unknown. This sample was included in a study of cytomegalovirus exposure and HLA in healthy donors. General study points: The only immune exposure information that was available was CMV serostatus. Owing to their indistinguishability, certain V segments, notably TRBV6-2 and TRBV6-3, were excluded. Other equally common chains were less clonally expanded than HLA-associated TCR beta chains, a later analysis showed.

Germline-derived CDR1 and CDR2 are MNHNY and SVGAGI (reference sequence). This CDR3 contains 15 residues. V dropped 5 bases and J dropped 4 bases, with 17 bases sitting between them. The PCR used 60 Vbeta and 13 Jbeta primers. Clones were read by immunoSEQ multiplex PCR, and TCRdb kept only the in-frame ones, dropping some. The profile shows around 190,000 clones, about 78% of them singletons. The sequencing input was PBMCs. The chain employs TRBV6-6 and TRBJ1-1; a possible D gene is TRBD1 (6 bases). The sequence came from a man aged 40-55 years in good health and CMV-seronegative. CDR3 loop: CASSRGIDRFTEAFF. CDR3 DNA: TGTGCCAGCAGTAGAGGGATCGACAGGTTCACTGAAGCTTTCTTT.